This T cell receptor (beta chain) came from a study of beta chain features in type 1 diabetes. Study information: Sorted cell examination encompassed 100 million to 110 million cells across all samples.

Sequencing targeted expressed TCRB transcripts, as all isolated RNA had been reverse transcribed. The data were produced by immunoSEQ multiplex PCR, yet TCRdb's version contains in-frame clones alone and is incomplete. The table records fewer than 250,000 clones, around 14% of them present only once. The CDR3 is 16 residues long. Germline V gene sequence: CDR1 LNHDA, CDR2 SQIVND (reference sequence). Trimming stripped 4 bases from V and 3 bases from J, with 18 bases between. CD4+ cells of the naive, central memory, regulatory and stem cell-like memory types were sorted via CD45RO/CCR7/CD25/CD127/CD95/CD27. Purity above 98% was achieved in all sorted populations. In this sample, this clone turned up a few times.

The sequence came from a woman in her 40s in good health. The sequenced sample was naive CD4+ T cells from blood. The genes are TRBV19 and TRBJ2-5; D may be TRBD2 (6 bases). CDR3 in DNA: TGTGCCAGTAGTACCCTCACCTGGGGGGATAAAGAGACCCAGTACTTC. Its translation: CASSTLTWGDKETQYF.